The rows below give T cell receptor beta chains drawn from one sample of a study of shared clonotypes between healthy human individuals. Clones were read by immunoSEQ multiplex PCR, and TCRdb kept only the in-frame ones, dropping some. This table holds around 560,000 clones, 85% to 95% found once. The sample was naive CD8+ T cells sorted from blood. The receptors come from a woman aged 25-40 years in good health. Both conserved end residues are part of each CDR3. The D gene is left open where the match is weak. Expanded clones are given a class, and other clones once, few, many or no size at all.

clone size,D gene,J gene,V gene,CDR3 DNA,CDR3 protein
.,TRBD1,TRBJ2-7,TRBV5-5,TGTGCCAGCACCTTATTGGCAGGGGGTTCCTCCTACGAGCAGTACTTC,CASTLLAGGSSYEQYF
.,.,TRBJ2-7,TRBV27,TGTGCCAGCCAAGGACAAGGCCGTAACTCCTACGAGCAGTACTTC,CASQGQGRNSYEQYF
.,TRBD1,TRBJ1-2,TRBV5-4,TGTGCCAGCAGCCTAACGGGACAGGGTATGGATGGCTACACCTTC,CASSLTGQGMDGYTF
.,TRBD1,TRBJ1-1,TRBV19,TGTGCCAGTAGTATGGCCCCGGCGACAGGGCCGAGAACTGAAGCTTTCTTT,CASSMAPATGPRTEAFF
.,.,TRBJ1-1,TRBV19,TGTGCCAGTAGCCTAACCTTAATGGGGACGACTGAAGCTTTCTTT,CASSLTLMGTTEAFF
.,TRBD1,TRBJ2-7,TRBV5-1,TGCGCCAGCAGCTTTCGGACAGGAGGTAACGAGCAGTACTTC,CASSFRTGGNEQYF
once,.,TRBJ1-6,TRBV2,TGTGCCAGCAGCTCGGCAGGTCTTTCACCCCTCCACTTT,CASSSAGLSPLHF
once,.,TRBJ2-3,TRBV2,TGTGCCAGCTTAGTTGCGGGAACCTCTAGCACAGATACGCAGTATTTT,CASLVAGTSSTDTQYF
.,TRBD1,TRBJ1-1,TRBV7-8,TGTGCCAGCAGCTCGAGACAGGGCGGTAACACTGAAGCTTTCTTT,CASSSRQGGNTEAFF
.,.,TRBJ2-7,TRBV2,TGTGCCAGGGGCCTCCAGGGGAACTCCTACGAGCAGTACTTC,CARGLQGNSYEQYF
.,TRBD1,TRBJ1-3,TRBV4-1,TGCGCCAGCAGCCAATCGGAGGGGGCGGACGGAAACACCATATATTTT,CASSQSEGADGNTIYF
.,TRBD1,TRBJ1-2,TRBV7-9,TGTGCCAGCAGCTTAGCGCGGGGACAGACGGGAGGGACCTTC,CASSLARGQTGGTF
.,.,TRBJ2-5,TRBV9,TGTGCCAGCAGCTTCCGGACAGAGACAGAGACCCAGTACTTC,CASSFRTETETQYF
.,TRBD2,TRBJ2-7,TRBV4-1,TGCGCCAGCAGCCAAGGTCTAGCGGGAGTCTCCTACGAGCAGTACTTC,CASSQGLAGVSYEQYF
.,.,TRBJ2-5,TRBV6-1,TGTGCCACAGGGGAGACTAGTTTTGGTTCGGAGACCCAGTACTTC,CATGETSFGSETQYF
.,.,TRBJ1-1,TRBV19,TGTGCCAGTAGTAACGCGGCGAGGGGTGAAAACACTGAAGCTTTCTTT,CASSNAARGENTEAFF
.,TRBD1,TRBJ1-1,TRBV11-1,TGTGCCAGCAGCTTAGGCCCCGGGACAGCCGGCCCATACACTGAAGCTTTCTTT,CASSLGPGTAGPYTEAFF
.,TRBD1,TRBJ2-7,TRBV13,TGTGCCAGCAGTTCAAACGGACAGGGGGCTCTCGAGCAGTACTTC,CASSSNGQGALEQYF
.,.,TRBJ2-7,TRBV5-6,TGTGCCAGCAGTACTGGACCGGGGTACGAGCAGTACTTC,CASSTGPGYEQYF
.,.,TRBJ2-7,TRBV28,TGTGCCAGCCGCCCTAATAGTAGTCCTCCCTACGAGCAGTACTTC,CASRPNSSPPYEQYF
.,TRBD2,TRBJ2-5,TRBV28,TGTGCCAGCAGCGGGAGGGCGGGGGAGACCCAGTACTTC,CASSGRAGETQYF
once,TRBD1,TRBJ2-2,TRBV11-1,TGTGCCAGCAGCTCCGGACAGGGATATACCGGGGAGCTGTTTTTT,CASSSGQGYTGELFF
.,.,TRBJ1-1,TRBV4-1,TGCGCCAGCAGCCAAGACCGTTACACTGAAGCTTTCTTT,CASSQDRYTEAFF
.,TRBD2,TRBJ2-7,TRBV6-1,TGTGCCAGCAGTGACTGGACTAGCGCCTACGAGCAGTACTTC,CASSDWTSAYEQYF
few,TRBD2,TRBJ2-7,TRBV7-9,TGTGCCAGCAGCCCACCTAGCGGGAGGGCCCTTCTGCACGAGCAGTACTTC,CASSPPSGRALLHEQYF
.,TRBD2,TRBJ2-2,TRBV11-2,TGTGCCAGCACCTACTGGGGAGGGGTCGGCGGGGAGCTGTTTTTT,CASTYWGGVGGELFF
.,.,TRBJ2-5,TRBV4-2,TGTGCCAGCAGCCAAGCGCTCCAAGAGACCCAGTACTTC,CASSQALQETQYF
.,TRBD2,TRBJ2-1,TRBV6-1,TGTGCCAGCAGTGAAGATATAGCGGGAGAACAGGATGAGCAGTTCTTC,CASSEDIAGEQDEQFF
.,.,TRBJ2-7,TRBV13,TGTGCCAGCAGCTTAGCTGGTACTAACTACGAGCAGTACTTC,CASSLAGTNYEQYF
.,TRBD2,TRBJ2-1,TRBV4-1,TGCGCCAGCAGCCAAGTTACTAGCGGATACAATGAGCAGTTCTTC,CASSQVTSGYNEQFF
.,TRBD2,TRBJ2-3,TRBV7-2,TGTGCCAGCAGCTTAGTCGGGCGGGAGGCGACAGATACGCAGTATTTT,CASSLVGREATDTQYF